A selection of T cell receptor beta chains follows, all from one sample in a study of control samples from healthy donors and cancer patients. Sequencing used immunoSEQ multiplex PCR; TCRdb keeps in-frame clones, though not all of them. The sample contains under 110,000 clones, roughly 89% of which appear only once. The sample comprised blood. All receptors come from a man aged 30 to 45 in good health. Both conserved end residues are trimmed from each CDR3. Each record gives: CDR3 length, clone size, V gene, J gene, CDR3 protein. The size entry is marked missing in some rows and otherwise reads once, few, many or a size class.

CDR3 length: 11; clone size: once; V gene: TRBV6-6; J gene: TRBJ1-1; CDR3 protein: ASRPDGPPVAF
CDR3 length: 13; clone size: .; V gene: TRBV11-2; J gene: TRBJ1-4; CDR3 protein: ASSLGQGTNEKLF
CDR3 length: 12; clone size: .; V gene: TRBV27; J gene: TRBJ1-2; CDR3 protein: ASRRTGINYGYT
CDR3 length: 15; clone size: .; V gene: TRBV7-2; J gene: TRBJ2-5; CDR3 protein: ASSLVGTGGLGETQY
CDR3 length: 14; clone size: .; V gene: TRBV7-2; J gene: TRBJ1-3; CDR3 protein: ASSTSGQSYGNTIY
CDR3 length: 12; clone size: .; V gene: TRBV2; J gene: TRBJ2-3; CDR3 protein: ASSATGGTDTQY
CDR3 length: 10; clone size: .; V gene: TRBV24-1; J gene: TRBJ2-6; CDR3 protein: ATSTGANVLT
CDR3 length: 13; clone size: .; V gene: TRBV30; J gene: TRBJ1-6; CDR3 protein: AWKRSGQFNSPLH
CDR3 length: 14; clone size: .; V gene: TRBV28; J gene: TRBJ2-1; CDR3 protein: ASSLWGAGGLNEQF
CDR3 length: 16; clone size: .; V gene: TRBV28; J gene: TRBJ1-2; CDR3 protein: ASCLGGGVLGRNYGYT
CDR3 length: 11; clone size: .; V gene: TRBV6-6; J gene: TRBJ2-2; CDR3 protein: ASSYSYTGELF
CDR3 length: 13; clone size: .; V gene: TRBV5-6; J gene: TRBJ1-1; CDR3 protein: ASSLIREKGTEAF
CDR3 length: 13; clone size: .; V gene: TRBV6-2/TRBV6-3; J gene: TRBJ2-3; CDR3 protein: ASSLKGPYTDTQY
CDR3 length: 16; clone size: .; V gene: TRBV28; J gene: TRBJ2-7; CDR3 protein: ASESGLGLISRSYEQY
CDR3 length: 14; clone size: .; V gene: TRBV27; J gene: TRBJ2-5; CDR3 protein: ASSLGGGVGLETQY
CDR3 length: 12; clone size: .; V gene: TRBV3-1/TRBV3-2; J gene: TRBJ2-5; CDR3 protein: ASSFPPGDETQY
CDR3 length: 10; clone size: .; V gene: TRBV11-2; J gene: TRBJ2-3; CDR3 protein: ASSPGTDTQY
CDR3 length: 14; clone size: once; V gene: TRBV29-1; J gene: TRBJ2-1; CDR3 protein: SVLSPGQGAIDEQF
CDR3 length: 12; clone size: .; V gene: TRBV7-9; J gene: TRBJ1-1; CDR3 protein: ASSLALRGGEAF
CDR3 length: 11; clone size: .; V gene: TRBV12-3/TRBV12-4; J gene: TRBJ2-1; CDR3 protein: ASNVLVADEQF
CDR3 length: 10; clone size: .; V gene: TRBV19; J gene: TRBJ1-1; CDR3 protein: ASSIRGLEAF
CDR3 length: 14; clone size: .; V gene: TRBV9; J gene: TRBJ2-6; CDR3 protein: ASSVVSPFGGNVLT
CDR3 length: 9; clone size: .; V gene: TRBV5-6; J gene: TRBJ1-2; CDR3 protein: ASSLETGYT
CDR3 length: 17; clone size: .; V gene: TRBV4-1; J gene: TRBJ1-1; CDR3 protein: ASSQASRLPGQSFQLAF
CDR3 length: 13; clone size: .; V gene: TRBV11-2; J gene: TRBJ1-2; CDR3 protein: ASSSNQGGSYGYT
CDR3 length: 12; clone size: .; V gene: TRBV19; J gene: TRBJ2-1; CDR3 protein: ASSGQGPYNEQF
CDR3 length: 12; clone size: .; V gene: TRBV4-1; J gene: TRBJ2-4; CDR3 protein: ASSQRDTKTIQY
CDR3 length: 12; clone size: .; V gene: TRBV6-6; J gene: TRBJ2-5; CDR3 protein: ASSYSSGKETQY
CDR3 length: 10; clone size: .; V gene: TRBV10-3; J gene: TRBJ1-4; CDR3 protein: AISLGGEKLF
CDR3 length: 11; clone size: once; V gene: TRBV7-2; J gene: TRBJ1-2; CDR3 protein: ASSPQGNYGYT
CDR3 length: 12; clone size: .; V gene: TRBV10-3; J gene: TRBJ2-3; CDR3 protein: AIMGTGVADTQY